Here is one TCR beta chain with its context. The antigen is unknown. The source of the sample is a study of cytomegalovirus exposure and HLA in healthy donors. Study-wide findings and caveats: Near-uniform donor sequencing depth was presumed by presence/absence analyses. It emerged from a later analysis that several of the most significant clusters appeared to be linked to common viral pathogens.

The germline V gene has CDR1 SEHNR and CDR2 FQNEAQ (reference sequence). The CDR3 has 15 residues. V gave up 3 bases and J gave up 5 bases, with 16 bases separating them. 60 Vbeta and 13 Jbeta primers were used in PCR. Only in-frame clones appear in the TCRdb table, and some are missing; sequencing was by immunoSEQ multiplex PCR. Here the sample spans roughly 200,000 clones, around 75% being singletons. This clonotype originated in a woman aged 25 to 45 in good health and CMV-seronegative. Sequencing input: PBMCs. The gene calls are TRBV7-9 and TRBJ1-1, with D possibly being TRBD1 (6 bases). The CDR3 spells CASSLIGGAGTEAFF. CDR3 in DNA: TGTGCCAGCAGCTTGATTGGGGGGGCGGGTACTGAAGCTTTCTTT.